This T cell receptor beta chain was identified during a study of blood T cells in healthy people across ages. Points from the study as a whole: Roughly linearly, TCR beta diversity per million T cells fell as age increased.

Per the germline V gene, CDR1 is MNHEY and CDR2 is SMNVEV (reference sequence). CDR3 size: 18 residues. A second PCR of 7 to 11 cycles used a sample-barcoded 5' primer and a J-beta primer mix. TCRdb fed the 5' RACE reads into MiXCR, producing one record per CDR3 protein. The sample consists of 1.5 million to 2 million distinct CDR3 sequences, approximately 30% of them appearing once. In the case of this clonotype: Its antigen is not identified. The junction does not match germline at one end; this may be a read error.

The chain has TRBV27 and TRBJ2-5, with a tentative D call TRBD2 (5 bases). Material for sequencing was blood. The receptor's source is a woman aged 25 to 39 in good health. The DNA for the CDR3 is TGTGCCGGCAGTTTGCACCGGACCGAGAGGGCCAAAAAAGAGACCCAGTACTTC. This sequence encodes CAGSLHRTERAKKETQYF.